Below are 26 T cell receptor beta chains sequenced from a single sample in a study of identical twins. In TCRdb, the 5' RACE reads were re-called with MiXCR into one record per CDR3 protein. The sample carries some 790,000 distinct CDR3 sequences, over 15% recorded once. This same sample was also part of a study on T cells expressing NK-cell markers.

Material for sequencing was PBMCs. These receptors originate from a woman aged 18-29 years in good health.

The chain couples TRBV20-1 to TRBJ2-5; tentative D call: TRBD2 (6 bases). V was trimmed by 5 bases and J by 4 bases, leaving 11 bases between them. Germline loops: CDR1 DFQATT, CDR2 SNEGSKA (reference sequence). This CDR3 comprises 12 residues. CDR3 protein: CSARLVGETQYF. CDR3 DNA sequence: TGCAGTGCTCGACTAGTCGGAGAGACCCAGTACTTC.

This clonotype was seen a single time. The chain combines TRBV7-2 with TRBJ1-2; TRBD1 matches 12 bases. The CDR3 sequence is 13 residues long. V was pared by 5 bases and J by 7 bases, with 2 bases of the junction left unmatched. The V gene's germline CDR1 is SGHTA and CDR2 FQGNSA. The CDR3 bases are TGTGCCAGCAGCGAGGGACAGGGGGCTGGCTACACCTTC. Amino acid sequence: CASSEGQGAGYTF.

The chain joins TRBV7-6 to TRBJ2-5; a weak D match, TRBD1 (6 bases). The CDR3 totals 18 residues. V was shortened by 2 bases and J by 5 bases, with 24 bases between the two germline ends. CDR1 and CDR2 (germline): SGHVS, FNYEAQ. CDR3 bases: TGTGCCAGCAGCTTATACCCATCCGGAGGCAGGGGTCTGGAGACCCAGTACTTC. Translating gives CASSLYPSGGRGLETQYF.

This clonotype came up a few times. V is TRBV5-1 and J is TRBJ2-5, with TRBD2 matching over 9 bases. V lost 7 bases to trimming and J lost 1 base; unmatched junction nucleotides: 11. Germline values: CDR1 SGHRS, CDR2 YFSETQ. CDR3 size: 16 residues. The CDR3 region has the DNA TGCGCCAGCGGTAAAGGCCTAGCGGGAACCCAAGAGACCCAGTACTTC. Translated, it gives CASGKGLAGTQETQYF.

The chain recombines TRBV5-1 with TRBJ1-4, with 8 bases aligning to TRBD1. Germline-derived CDR1 and CDR2 are SGHRS and YFSETQ. This CDR3 comprises 16 residues. Trimming took 2 bases from V and 0 from J; bases not matched to a gene: 3. The CDR3, as DNA: TGCGCCAGCAGCTTAGGACAGGGTACAACTAATGAAAAACTGTTTTTT. This sequence encodes CASSLGQGTTNEKLFF. Supplemented by reference TRBV5-1 and TRBJ1-4, the full variable domain reads KAGVTQTPRYLIKTRGQQVTLSCSPISGHRSVSWYQQTPGQGLQFLFEYFSETQRNKGNFPGRFSGRQFSNSRSEMNVSTLELGDSALYLCASSLGQGTTNEKLFFGSGTQLSVL.

The chain uses TRBV7-9 and TRBJ2-3; D may be TRBD1 (6 bases). This CDR3 is built from 15 residues. The germline V gene has CDR1 SEHNR and CDR2 FQNEAQ (reference sequence). The ends were cut back, 1 base at V and 4 bases at J, with 12 bases in the middle. The CDR3 DNA reads as TGTGCCAGCAGCTTAGTTCGCAGGGGAGCAGATACGCAGTATTTT. The encoded protein is CASSLVRRGADTQYF. The entire variable domain, with the rest obtained from reference TRBV7-9 and TRBJ2-3, is as follows: DTGVSQNPRHKITKRGQNVTFRCDPISEHNRLYWYRQTLGQGPEFLTYFQNEAQLEKSRLLSDRFSAERPKGSFSTLEIQRTEQGDSAMYLCASSLVRRGADTQYFGPGTRLTVL.

This chain links TRBV20-1 with TRBJ2-5; the match to TRBD2 covers 8 bases. CDR1 and CDR2 from the germline V gene are DFQATT and SNEGSKA (reference sequence). The CDR3 contains 17 residues. Unmatched junction bases numbered 9, after V lost 0 bases and J lost 0 bases. This CDR3 reads CSARDLVVAGHQETQYF. The CDR3 DNA reads as TGCAGTGCTAGAGATTTGGTGGTAGCGGGACACCAAGAGACCCAGTACTTC.

There are a few counts of this clonotype. This rearrangement joins TRBV7-2 to TRBJ1-6; 7 bases fit TRBD1. Trimming at V came to 6 bases and at J to 7 bases, leaving 6 bases not matched to a gene. There are 14 residues in the CDR3. CDR1 and CDR2 from the germline V gene are SGHTA and FQGNSA. CDR3 in DNA: TGTGCCAGCAGAAAGACAGGGTTGAATTCACCCCTCCACTTT. This codes for CASRKTGLNSPLHF.

The V and J genes are TRBV12-3 or TRBV12-4 and TRBJ1-4, with TRBD1 matching 7 bases. Germline trimming cut 5 bases from V and 3 bases from J; bases unmatched to any gene: 6. This CDR3 is built from 15 residues. Here the CDR3 reads CASSLYRGSNEKLFF. The CDR3 DNA follows: TGTGCCAGCAGTCTATACAGGGGATCTAATGAAAAACTGTTTTTT.

This clonotype was counted at least ten times. V and J are TRBV6-4 and TRBJ2-2, with TRBD2 matching 8 bases. J was trimmed by 3 bases and V by 0 bases; bases with no gene match: 3. CDR1 and CDR2 (germline): MRHNA, SNTAGT. This CDR3 is 16 amino acids long. CDR3 sequence: CASSDSAGGDTGELFF. The CDR3 coding sequence is TGTGCCAGCAGTGACTCTGCGGGGGGCGACACCGGGGAGCTGTTTTTT.

The V gene is TRBV12-3 or TRBV12-4, the J gene TRBJ2-7, with a possible D match to TRBD1 (5 bases). This CDR3 spans 15 amino acids. Trimming took 1 base from V and 6 from J, leaving 16 bases between them. CDR3 residues: CASSLGGATNVEQYF. The CDR3 DNA sequence: TGTGCCAGCAGTTTAGGTGGGGCCACTAACGTCGAGCAGTACTTC.

The genes are TRBV10-3 and TRBJ2-7, with TRBD1 matching over 7 bases. V was pared by 10 bases and J by 3 bases, with 9 bases of the junction left unmatched. The CDR3 sequence is 13 residues long. The germline V gene has CDR1 ENHRY and CDR2 SYGVKD. The CDR3 region is CATQGQEDYEQYF. The DNA of the CDR3 is TGTGCCACACAGGGGCAGGAAGACTACGAGCAGTACTTC.

This chain links TRBV3-1 with TRBJ2-7; a weak D match, TRBD2 (5 bases). Germline V gene data show CDR1 as LGHDT and CDR2 as YNNKEL (reference sequence). The CDR3 spans 16 residues. The V and J ends lost 0 bases and 0 bases respectively, with 12 bases between them. CDR3 amino acids: CASSQDTRTHSYEQYF. The CDR3 DNA sequence: TGTGCCAGCAGCCAAGATACTCGGACTCACTCCTACGAGCAGTACTTC.

The rearrangement joins TRBV6-2 or TRBV6-3 to TRBJ2-3; D assignment may be TRBD1 or TRBD2 (5 bases each). Trimming took 5 bases from V and 3 from J, leaving 12 bases between them. CDR1 and CDR2 from the germline V gene are MNHEY and SVGEGT. CDR3 length equals 14 residues. CDR3 DNA sequence: TGTGCCAGCAGTCGGGGCTCTCGGACAGATACGCAGTATTTT. This translates into CASSRGSRTDTQYF.

V is TRBV5-1 and J is TRBJ2-7; D is unresolved. The CDR3 runs to 12 residues. Germline values: CDR1 SGHRS, CDR2 YFSETQ. Trimming removed 9 bases at V and 0 bases at J, with 10 bases between. The CDR3 nucleotides are TGCGCCACCTTCGGAAGCTCCTACGAGCAGTACTTC. The encoded protein is CATFGSSYEQYF.

The V and J genes are TRBV30 and TRBJ2-5, with no clear D. The length of the CDR3 is 15 residues. V lost 4 bases and J 0 bases, leaving 15 bases between the germline ends. Germline-derived CDR1 and CDR2 are GTSNPN and SVGIG (reference sequence). CDR3 in amino acids: CAWKGSASYQETQYF. The CDR3 DNA is TGTGCCTGGAAGGGTTCAGCCAGTTACCAAGAGACCCAGTACTTC. Drawing the rest from reference TRBV30 and TRBJ2-5, the complete variable domain is SQTIHQWPATLVQPVGSPLSLECTVEGTSNPNLYWYRQAAGRGLQLLFYSVGIGQISSEVPQNLSASRPQDRQFILSSKKLLLSDSGFYLCAWKGSASYQETQYFGPGTRLLVL.

The genes are TRBV9 and TRBJ2-3, with 7 nucleotides matching TRBD2. Trimming at V came to 0 bases and at J to 5 bases, leaving 12 bases not matched to a gene. This CDR3 region has 17 residues. Germline V gene data show CDR1 as SGDLS and CDR2 as YYNGEE. In DNA form, the CDR3 reads TGTGCCAGCAGCGTAGCCCTGGGCGGGGGTCCGGGAGATACGCAGTATTTT. It translates to CASSVALGGGPGDTQYF.

CDR3 loop: CASSLELSGGAYNEQFF. DNA of the CDR3: TGCGCCAGCAGCTTGGAGCTCTCCGGGGGGGCATACAATGAGCAGTTCTTC. J is TRBJ2-1 and V is TRBV5-1, with TRBD2 matching over 8 bases. The V gene end was trimmed by 0 bases and the J gene end by 4 bases; junction bases not matched to a gene: 9. The length of the CDR3 is 17 residues. The germline CDR1 and CDR2 sequences are SGHRS and YFSETQ.

The chain recombines TRBV20-1 with TRBJ1-3; no clear D gene. This CDR3 is built from 14 residues. Trimming took off 3 bases at V and 3 bases at J, with 12 bases between the two ends. Germline loops: CDR1 DFQATT, CDR2 SNEGSKA (reference sequence). The CDR3 loop reads CSASRPASGNTIYF. The CDR3 DNA sequence: TGCAGTGCTAGTAGACCCGCAAGTGGAAACACCATATATTTT.

This clonotype came up a few times. This sequence joins TRBV20-1 and TRBJ2-1; maybe TRBD2 (5 bases). The CDR3 is made up of 14 amino acids. In germline, CDR1 is DFQATT, CDR2 SNEGSKA (reference sequence). V was pared by 3 bases and J by 7 bases, with 16 bases between. Here the CDR3 DNA reads TGCAGTGCTAGTTATCTAGCAGACTGGAATGAGCAGTTCTTC. The encoded protein is CSASYLADWNEQFF.

V and J are TRBV4-3 and TRBJ2-1; a weak D match, TRBD2 (6 bases). Trimming stripped 2 bases from V and 8 bases from J, with 19 bases between. CDR3 length equals 16 residues. Germline CDR1 and CDR2: LGHNA and YSLEER. The CDR3 loop reads CASSQSRELEGDEQFF. Here the CDR3 DNA reads TGCGCCAGCAGCCAATCACGGGAGCTTGAAGGCGATGAGCAGTTCTTC.

This clonotype has only one observation. The chain employs TRBV14 and TRBJ2-1; the D is unclear. The V end lost 2 bases, the J end lost 2 bases, and 10 bases lay between the germline ends. This CDR3 is built from 15 residues. The germline CDR1 and CDR2 sequences are SGHDN and FVKESK. The CDR3 nucleotides are TGTGCCAGCAGCCAATCGGCCCAGGCCTACAATGAGCAGTTCTTC. Translating gives CASSQSAQAYNEQFF.

This clonotype came up a few times. As DNA, the CDR3 is TGTGCCAGCAGACGAGGACTAGCGGGAGGTAATGAGCAGTTCTTC. It yields the protein CASRRGLAGGNEQFF. The gene calls are TRBV5-4 and TRBJ2-1; 14 nucleotides agree with TRBD2. The CDR3 is 15 residues long. Trimming removed 5 bases from V and 7 bases from J; junction bases left unmatched: 5. Germline values: CDR1 SGHNT, CDR2 YYREEE (reference sequence).

This clonotype was observed a handful of times. The rearrangement joins TRBV5-1 to TRBJ2-3; D may correspond to TRBD1 or TRBD2 (5 bases each). V was pared by 4 bases and J by 12 bases, with 18 bases between. This CDR3 spans 13 amino acids. Germline lookup yields CDR1 SGHRS and CDR2 YFSETQ. This CDR3 reads CASSAEGPGSQYF. In nucleotides, the CDR3 is TGCGCCAGCAGCGCAGAAGGCCCAGGGAGCCAGTATTTT.

This clonotype was observed at least ten times. The chain is built from TRBV13 and TRBJ2-7; maybe TRBD2 (5 bases). Germline V gene lookup returns CDR1 PRHDT and CDR2 FYEKMQ (reference sequence). V was clipped by 0 bases and J by 3 bases, with 12 bases between them. This CDR3 contains 15 residues. The CDR3 DNA reads as TGTGCCAGCAGCTTAGGCGGGCTAGCCAACTACGAGCAGTACTTC. This encodes CASSLGGLANYEQYF.

J is TRBJ2-3 and V is TRBV6-1; 11 nucleotides agree with TRBD1. Losses at the gene ends were 6 bases for V and 5 bases for J; bases not matched to a gene: 10. The CDR3 length is 16 residues. Germline V gene lookup returns CDR1 MNHNS and CDR2 SASEGT. The CDR3 nucleotides are TGTGCCAGCAGCTATGACGGACAGGGGGCCGGAGATACGCAGTATTTT. It codes for CASSYDGQGAGDTQYF.